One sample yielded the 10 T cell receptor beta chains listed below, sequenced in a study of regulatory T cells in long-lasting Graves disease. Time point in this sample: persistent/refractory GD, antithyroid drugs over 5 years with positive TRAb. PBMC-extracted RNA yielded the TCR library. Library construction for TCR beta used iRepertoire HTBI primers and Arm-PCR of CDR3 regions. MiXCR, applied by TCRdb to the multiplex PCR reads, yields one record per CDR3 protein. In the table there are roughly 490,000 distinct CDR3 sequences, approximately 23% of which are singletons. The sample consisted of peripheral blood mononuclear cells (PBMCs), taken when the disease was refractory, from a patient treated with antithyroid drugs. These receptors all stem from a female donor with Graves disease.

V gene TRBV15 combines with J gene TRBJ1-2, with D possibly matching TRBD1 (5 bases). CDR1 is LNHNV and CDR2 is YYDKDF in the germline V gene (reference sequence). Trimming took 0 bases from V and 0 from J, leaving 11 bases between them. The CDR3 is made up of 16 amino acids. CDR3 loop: CATSRDIQAPNYGYTF. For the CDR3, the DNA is TGTGCCACCAGCAGAGATATACAGGCCCCTAACTATGGCTACACCTTC. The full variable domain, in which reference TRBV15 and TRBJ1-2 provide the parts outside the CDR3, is DAMVIQNPRYQVTQFGKPVTLSCSQTLNHNVMYWYQQKSSQAPKLLFHYYDKDFNNEADTPDNFQSRRPNTSFCFLDIRSPGLGDTAMYLCATSRDIQAPNYGYTFGSGTRLTVV.

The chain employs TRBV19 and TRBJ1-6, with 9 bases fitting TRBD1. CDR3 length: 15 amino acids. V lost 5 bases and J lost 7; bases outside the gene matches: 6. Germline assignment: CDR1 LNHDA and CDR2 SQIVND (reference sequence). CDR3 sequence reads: CASSPGTGRNSPLHF. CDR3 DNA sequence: TGTGCCAGTAGTCCCGGGACAGGGCGGAATTCACCCCTCCACTTT.

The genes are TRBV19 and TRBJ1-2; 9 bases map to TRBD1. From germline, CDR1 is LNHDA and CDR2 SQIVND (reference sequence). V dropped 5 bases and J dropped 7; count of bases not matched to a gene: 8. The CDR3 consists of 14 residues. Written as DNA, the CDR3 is TGTGCCAGTAGTTCACCTACAGGGGGCTTTGGCTACACCTTC. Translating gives CASSSPTGGFGYTF.

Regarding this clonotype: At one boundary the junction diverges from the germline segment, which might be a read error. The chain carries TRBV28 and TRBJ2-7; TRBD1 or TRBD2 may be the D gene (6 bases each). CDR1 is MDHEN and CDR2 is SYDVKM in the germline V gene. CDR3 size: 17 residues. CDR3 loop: CASSHPLGGGKSGEQYF. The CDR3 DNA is TGCGCCAGCAGCCATCCCCTGGGGGGCGGGAAGTCGGGGGAGCAGTACTTC.

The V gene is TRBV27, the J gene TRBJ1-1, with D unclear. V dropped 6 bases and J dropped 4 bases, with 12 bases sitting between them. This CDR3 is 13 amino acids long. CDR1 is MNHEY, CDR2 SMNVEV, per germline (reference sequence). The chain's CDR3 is CASRYLLGTEAFF. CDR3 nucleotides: TGTGCCAGCAGATACCTTCTTGGCACTGAAGCTTTCTTT.

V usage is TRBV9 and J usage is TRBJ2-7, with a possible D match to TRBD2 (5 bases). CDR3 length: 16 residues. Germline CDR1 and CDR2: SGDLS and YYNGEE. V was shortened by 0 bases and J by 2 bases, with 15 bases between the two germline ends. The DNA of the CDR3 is TGTGCCAGCAGCGTAGGATACGGGAAGATGGCCTACGAGCAGTACTTC. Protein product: CASSVGYGKMAYEQYF.

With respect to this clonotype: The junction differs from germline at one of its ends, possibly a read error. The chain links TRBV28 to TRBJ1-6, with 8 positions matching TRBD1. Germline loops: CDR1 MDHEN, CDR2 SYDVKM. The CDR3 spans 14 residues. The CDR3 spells CASGLGGRGRPLHF. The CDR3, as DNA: TGTGCCAGCGGTTTAGGGGGCAGGGGGCGACCCCTCCACTTT. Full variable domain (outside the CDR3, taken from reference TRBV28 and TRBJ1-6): DVKVTQSSRYLVKRTGEKVFLECVQDMDHENMFWYRQDPGLGLRLIYFSYDVKMKEKGDIPEGYSVSREKKERFSLILESASTNQTSMYLCASGLGGRGRPLHFGNGTRLTVT.

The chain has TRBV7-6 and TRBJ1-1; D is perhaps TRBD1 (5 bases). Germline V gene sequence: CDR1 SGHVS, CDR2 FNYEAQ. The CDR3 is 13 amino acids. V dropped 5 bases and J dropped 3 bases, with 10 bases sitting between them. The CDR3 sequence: CASSHGGDTEAFF. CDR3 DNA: TGTGCCAGCAGCCACGGAGGGGACACTGAAGCTTTCTTT.

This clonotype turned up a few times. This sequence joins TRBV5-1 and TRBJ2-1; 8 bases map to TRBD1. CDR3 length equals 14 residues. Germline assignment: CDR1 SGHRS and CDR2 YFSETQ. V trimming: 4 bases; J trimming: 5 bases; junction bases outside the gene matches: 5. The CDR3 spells CASSLGQEDNEQFF. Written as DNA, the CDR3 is TGCGCCAGCAGCCTGGGACAGGAGGACAATGAGCAGTTCTTC.

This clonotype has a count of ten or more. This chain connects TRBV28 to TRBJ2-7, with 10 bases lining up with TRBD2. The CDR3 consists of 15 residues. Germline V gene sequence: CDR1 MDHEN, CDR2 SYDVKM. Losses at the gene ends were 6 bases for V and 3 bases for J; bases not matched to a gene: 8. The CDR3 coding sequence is TGTGCCAGCAGAGGTCTAGCGGGAGACCTCTACGAGCAGTACTTC. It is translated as CASRGLAGDLYEQYF.